The clone carrying this TCR beta chain was counted a few times. Deletions cut 0 bases from V and 6 bases from J, with 11 bases between. In germline, CDR1 is DFQATT, CDR2 SNEGSKA (reference sequence). The CDR3 has 13 amino acids. Both iRepertoire HTBI primers and Arm-PCR of CDR3 regions were used to build the TCR beta libraries. TCRdb called the multiplex PCR reads again in MiXCR, with one record for every CDR3 protein. The sample includes fewer than 650,000 distinct CDR3 sequences, 16% of them seen just once. Time point defined: newly diagnosed GD, antithyroid drugs for less than 3 months. Generation of the TCR library employed RNA extracted from PBMCs. The data were taken from a study of regulatory T cells in long-lasting Graves disease. Another study also made use of these data, one on T cells in Graves' hyperthyroidism and ophthalmopathy.

V usage is TRBV20-1 and J usage is TRBJ1-1; no definite D call. The sequencing used peripheral blood mononuclear cells (PBMCs), collected at new diagnosis, from a patient treated with antithyroid drugs. The receptor was derived from a man between 18 and 29 years old with Graves disease. The CDR3 here is CSARDGEWAEAFF. CDR3 DNA: TGCAGTGCTAGAGACGGGGAATGGGCTGAAGCTTTCTTT.